This T cell receptor beta chain was sequenced in a study of graft-versus-host responses after intestinal transplantation. Background on the study: Uniformly, recipients were administered anti-thymocyte globulin induction with subsequent tacrolimus and steroids for approximately three years.

Study-level results: When patients had graft-donor T cell macrochimerism, their allografts held high graft-versus-host to host-versus-graft clonal ratios.

Turning to this clone: What it recognizes is unknown.

Trimming stripped 3 bases from V and 1 base from J, with 10 bases between. Germline CDR1 reads SGHRS; CDR2 reads YFSETQ. The CDR3 loop spans 14 amino acids. The protocol was immunoSEQ multiplex PCR, while the TCRdb copy is restricted to in-frame clones and leaves out a portion. The profile shows roughly 36,000 clones, more than 90% of them singletons. V usage is TRBV5-1 and J usage is TRBJ1-1, with D maybe TRBD1 (5 bases). The input for sequencing was unstimulated CD8+ T cells sorted from spleen or lymph node cells, taken before transplant. This TCR was sampled from a human donor who was the organ donor for an intestinal transplant. The DNA of the CDR3 is TGCGCCAGCAGCTCGGGGGTCGAGAACACTGAAGCTTTCTTT. Amino acids: CASSSGVENTEAFF. The full variable domain, its missing parts supplied by reference TRBV5-1 and TRBJ1-1, is KAGVTQTPRYLIKTRGQQVTLSCSPISGHRSVSWYQQTPGQGLQFLFEYFSETQRNKGNFPGRFSGRQFSNSRSEMNVSTLELGDSALYLCASSSGVENTEAFFGQGTRLTVV.